These 9 T cell receptor beta chains came from one sample sequenced in a study of blood T cell repertoires in COVID-19. Sequencing was performed with immunoSEQ multiplex PCR; in TCRdb, only in-frame clones are kept and a portion is missing. The table includes over 85,000 clones, roughly 80% detected once. Material for sequencing was peripheral blood. The source is a human donor in a cohort sampled during active COVID-19.

The CDR3 protein is CASSQEVRGGGEKLFF. The CDR3, as DNA: TGCGCCAGCAGCCAAGAGGTCCGGGGAGGTGGCGAAAAACTGTTTTTT. V is TRBV4-1 and J is TRBJ1-4; D unresolved. The CDR3 is 16 residues long. V lost 0 bases and J 8 bases, leaving 16 bases between the germline ends. In germline, CDR1 is MGHRA, CDR2 YSYEKL.

This clone was seen more than once but under ten times. The chain combines TRBV28 with TRBJ1-3, with no clear D. V was cut by 4 bases and J by 7 bases, with 5 bases left in between. Germline lookup yields CDR1 MDHEN and CDR2 SYDVKM. The length of the CDR3 is 11 residues. CDR3: CASSSGNTIYF. As DNA, the CDR3 is TGTGCCAGCAGTTCGGGTAACACCATATATTTT.

The CDR3 nucleotides read TGTGCCAGCAGCAAAGGGGGAAGGGGATGGGCAGATACGCAGTATTTT. Its translation: CASSKGGRGWADTQYF. The rearrangement links TRBV21-1 to TRBJ2-3; the table assigns TRBD1, which was not confirmed against the DNA. TRBV21-1 is marked as a pseudogene. The CDR3 contains 16 residues.

V usage is TRBV7-6 and J usage is TRBJ1-4, with 7 bases identical to TRBD1. The J segment lost 5 bases and the V segment lost 5 bases, leaving 8 bases of the junction unmatched. This CDR3 is 15 amino acids long. Per germline, CDR1 SGHVS and CDR2 FNYEAQ. The CDR3 is CASSAQGRRNEKLFF. DNA of the CDR3: TGTGCCAGCAGCGCACAGGGGAGGAGGAATGAAAAACTGTTTTTT.

The chain has TRBV5-1 and TRBJ1-1; D possibly corresponds to TRBD1 (6 bases). Germline CDR1 and CDR2: SGHRS and YFSETQ. Trimming left V 0 bases short and J 4 bases short, with 10 bases between. CDR3 size: 14 residues. CDR3 DNA sequence: TGCGCCAGCAGCTTGGATACAGGGACCACTGAAGCTTTCTTT. Its translation is CASSLDTGTTEAFF.

V gene TRBV10-3 combines with J gene TRBJ2-5; a possible D gene is TRBD1 (6 bases). V lost 2 bases and J 0 bases, leaving 13 bases between the germline ends. Germline CDR1 and CDR2: ENHRY and SYGVKD. This CDR3 is built from 16 residues. The CDR3 reads CAISEGAQGYQETQYF. Here the CDR3 DNA reads TGTGCCATCAGTGAGGGCGCACAGGGTTACCAAGAGACCCAGTACTTC.

The CDR3 region is CASSLSSEAFF. CDR3 nucleotide sequence: TGTGCCAGCAGTTTATCTTCTGAAGCTTTCTTT. The rearrangement uses TRBV12-3 or TRBV12-4 and TRBJ1-1; D ambiguous. Between the trimmed V and J ends, which lost 2 bases and 6 bases, there was a span of 4 bases. There are 11 residues in the CDR3.

The genes are TRBV10-3 and TRBJ2-7, with 8 positions matching TRBD1. The junction had 10 bases not matched to a gene; V was cut back by 6 bases and J by 6 bases. Germline V gene data show CDR1 as ENHRY and CDR2 as SYGVKD. This CDR3 comprises 14 residues. The CDR3 region is CAISQTTQGGEQYF. The CDR3 DNA reads TGTGCCATCAGCCAGACCACACAGGGGGGCGAGCAGTACTTC.

The chain employs TRBV27 and TRBJ2-7, with D unclear. The germline V gene has CDR1 MNHEY and CDR2 SMNVEV (reference sequence). This CDR3 has 12 amino acids. The V end was cut by 8 bases, the J end by 2 bases, with 10 bases between. The CDR3 spells CASGRFAYEQYF. Here the CDR3 DNA reads TGTGCCAGCGGTAGATTTGCCTACGAGCAGTACTTC.